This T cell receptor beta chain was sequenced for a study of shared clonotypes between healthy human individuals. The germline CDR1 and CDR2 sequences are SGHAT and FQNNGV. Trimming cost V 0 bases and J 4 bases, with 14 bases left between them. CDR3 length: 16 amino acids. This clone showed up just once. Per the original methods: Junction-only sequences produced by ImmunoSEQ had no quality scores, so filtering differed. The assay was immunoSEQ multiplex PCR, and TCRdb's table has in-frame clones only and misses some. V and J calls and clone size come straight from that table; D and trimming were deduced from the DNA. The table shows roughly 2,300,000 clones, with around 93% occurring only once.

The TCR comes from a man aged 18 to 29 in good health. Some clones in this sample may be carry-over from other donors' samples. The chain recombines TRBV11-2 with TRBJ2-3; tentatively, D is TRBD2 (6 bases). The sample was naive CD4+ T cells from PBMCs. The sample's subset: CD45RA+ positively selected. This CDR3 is CASSLDRTGVADTQYF. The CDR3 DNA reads TGTGCCAGCAGCTTAGATCGAACGGGAGTGGCAGATACGCAGTATTTT.